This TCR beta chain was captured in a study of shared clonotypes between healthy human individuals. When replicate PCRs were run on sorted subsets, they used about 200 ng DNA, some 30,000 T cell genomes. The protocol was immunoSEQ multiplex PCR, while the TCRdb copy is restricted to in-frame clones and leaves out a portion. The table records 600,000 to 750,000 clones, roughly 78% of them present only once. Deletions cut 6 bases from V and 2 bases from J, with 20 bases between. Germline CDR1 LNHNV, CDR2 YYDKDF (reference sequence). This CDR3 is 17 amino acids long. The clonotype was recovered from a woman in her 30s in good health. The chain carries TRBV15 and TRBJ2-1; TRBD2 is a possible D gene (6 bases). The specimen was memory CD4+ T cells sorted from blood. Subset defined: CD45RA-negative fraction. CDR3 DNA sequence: TGTGCCACCAGAGTCCCCCCCGGAGCGGGCCCCTACAATGAGCAGTTCTTC. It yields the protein CATRVPPGAGPYNEQFF. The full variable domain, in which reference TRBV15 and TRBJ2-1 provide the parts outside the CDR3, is DAMVIQNPRYQVTQFGKPVTLSCSQTLNHNVMYWYQQKSSQAPKLLFHYYDKDFNNEADTPDNFQSRRPNTSFCFLDIRSPGLGDTAMYLCATRVPPGAGPYNEQFFGPGTRLTVL.